This T cell receptor beta chain stems from a study of blood T cells in healthy people across ages. Study in general: The template switching approach captured approximately one barcoded beta molecule for every two T cells. The study's findings and limits: Expanded clonotype changes were possibly confounded by unknown donor CMV status. With naive T cell percentage, TCR beta diversity showed a strong correlation. More naive CD4+ cells and higher diversity were found in long-lived than in aged donors.

This clonotype was recorded a few times. Its specificity is not known. Combining a sample-barcoded 5' primer with a J-beta primer mix, a second PCR ran for roughly 6 to 12 cycles. Each CDR3 protein gets one entry after TCRdb re-called the 5' RACE reads with MiXCR. The table shows around 2 million distinct CDR3 sequences, with 39% occurring only once. The clonotype originates from a human donor in good health. Source material: blood.

The CDR3 loop is CASSYSRSGGGVTDTQYF. The CDR3, as DNA: TGTGCCAGCAGTTACTCGAGGAGCGGGGGAGGGGTCACAGATACGCAGTATTTT. This chain uses TRBV6-5 with TRBJ2-3; 8 nucleotides line up with TRBD2. This CDR3 has 18 residues. Germline V gene sequence: CDR1 MNHEY, CDR2 SVGAGI. V was pared by 0 bases and J by 2 bases, with 10 bases of the junction left unmatched.